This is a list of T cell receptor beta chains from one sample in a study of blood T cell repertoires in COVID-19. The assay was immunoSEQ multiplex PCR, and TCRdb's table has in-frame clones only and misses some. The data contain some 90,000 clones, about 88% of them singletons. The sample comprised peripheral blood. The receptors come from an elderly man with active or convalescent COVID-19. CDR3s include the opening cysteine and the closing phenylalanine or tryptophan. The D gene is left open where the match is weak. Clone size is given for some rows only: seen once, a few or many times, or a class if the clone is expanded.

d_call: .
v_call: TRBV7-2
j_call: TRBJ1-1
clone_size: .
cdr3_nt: TGTGCCAGCAGCTTAGCGCAGGGAGGTTCTGAAGCTTTCTTT
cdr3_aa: CASSLAQGGSEAFF

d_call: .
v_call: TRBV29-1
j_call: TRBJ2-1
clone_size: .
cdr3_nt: TGCAGCGTGGGGGCCTGGGGATCCTACAATGAGCAGTTCTTC
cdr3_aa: CSVGAWGSYNEQFF

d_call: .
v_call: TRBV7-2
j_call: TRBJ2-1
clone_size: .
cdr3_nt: TGTGCCAGCAGCTTATCCTCGATGGCTGAGCAGTTCTTC
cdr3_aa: CASSLSSMAEQFF

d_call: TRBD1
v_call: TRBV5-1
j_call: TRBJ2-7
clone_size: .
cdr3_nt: TGCGCCAGCAGCTTGGAGACAGGGGCACTCTACGAGCAGTACTTC
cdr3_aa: CASSLETGALYEQYF

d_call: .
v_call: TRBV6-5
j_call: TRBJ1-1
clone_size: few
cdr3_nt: TGTGCCAGCAGTACCACACCAGAAGCTTTCTTT
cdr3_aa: CASSTTPEAFF

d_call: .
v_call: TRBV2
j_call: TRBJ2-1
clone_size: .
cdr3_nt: TGTGCCAGCAGTTCAACCTACAATGAGCAGTTCTTC
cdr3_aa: CASSSTYNEQFF

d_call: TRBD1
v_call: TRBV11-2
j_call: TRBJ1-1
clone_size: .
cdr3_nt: TGTGCCAGCAGCTTGACAGGGGGCTCCACTGAAGCTTTCTTT
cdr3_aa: CASSLTGGSTEAFF

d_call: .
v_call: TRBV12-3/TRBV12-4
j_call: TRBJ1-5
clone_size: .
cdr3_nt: TGTGCCAGCAGTTCGCAGGGGAGTCAGCCCCAGCATTTT
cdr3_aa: CASSSQGSQPQHF

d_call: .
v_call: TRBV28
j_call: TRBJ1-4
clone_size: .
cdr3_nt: TGTGCCAGCAAGAGGAGTAATGAAAAACTGTTTTTT
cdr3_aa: CASKRSNEKLFF

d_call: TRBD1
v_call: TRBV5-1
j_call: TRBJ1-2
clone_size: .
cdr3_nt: TGCGCCAGCAGCTTGGCAGGCAGGGGGAACTATGGCTACACCTTC
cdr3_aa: CASSLAGRGNYGYTF

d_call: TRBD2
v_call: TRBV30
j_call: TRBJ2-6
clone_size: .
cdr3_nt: TGTGCCGGGCCTCTTAGCGGGAAATCGACTGGGGCCAACGTCCTGACTTTC
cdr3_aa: CAGPLSGKSTGANVLTF

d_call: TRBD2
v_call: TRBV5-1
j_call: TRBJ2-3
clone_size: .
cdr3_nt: TGCGCCAGCAGCTATGGGGGACTAGCGGGAGCTGGCACAGATACGCAGTATTTT
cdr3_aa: CASSYGGLAGAGTDTQYF

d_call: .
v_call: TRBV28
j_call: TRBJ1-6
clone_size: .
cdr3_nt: TGTGCCAGCAGTCACAGGGTCGGGATTTCACCCCTCCACTTT
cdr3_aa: CASSHRVGISPLHF

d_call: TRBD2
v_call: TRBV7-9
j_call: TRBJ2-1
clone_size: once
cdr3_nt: TGTGCCAGCAGCTCCACTAGCGGGAGGGTAGGTGAGCAGTTCTTC
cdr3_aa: CASSSTSGRVGEQFF

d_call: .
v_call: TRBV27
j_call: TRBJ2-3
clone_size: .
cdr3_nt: TGTGCCAGCAGTTCTGGTTCAGGTGATACGCAGTATTTT
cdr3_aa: CASSSGSGDTQYF

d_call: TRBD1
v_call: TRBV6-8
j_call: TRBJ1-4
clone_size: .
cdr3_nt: TGTGCCAGCAGTCAAGGACAGGGTGGGGAAAAACTGTTTTTT
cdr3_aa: CASSQGQGGEKLFF

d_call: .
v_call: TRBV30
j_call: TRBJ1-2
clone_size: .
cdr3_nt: TGTGCCTGGAAGCAGCAGGTGACTAACTATGGCTACACCTTC
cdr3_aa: CAWKQQVTNYGYTF

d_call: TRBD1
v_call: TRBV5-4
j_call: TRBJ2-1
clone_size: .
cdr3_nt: TGTGCCAGCAGCCGGGACAGTTCCTACAATGAGCAGTTCTTC
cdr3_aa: CASSRDSSYNEQFF

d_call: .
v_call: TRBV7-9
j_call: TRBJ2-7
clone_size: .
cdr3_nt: TGTGCCAGCAGTTTTACTGCCAAGCAGTACTTC
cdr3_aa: CASSFTAKQYF

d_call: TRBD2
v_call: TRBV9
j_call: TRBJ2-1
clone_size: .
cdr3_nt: TGTGCCAGCAAAGGACTAGCGGGAGACAATGAGCAGTTCTTC
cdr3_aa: CASKGLAGDNEQFF

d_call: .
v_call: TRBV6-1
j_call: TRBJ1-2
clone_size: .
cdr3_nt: TGTGCCAGCAGTGAGGAGAGCTATGGCTACACCTTC
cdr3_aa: CASSEESYGYTF

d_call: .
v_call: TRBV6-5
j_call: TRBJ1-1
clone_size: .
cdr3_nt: TGTGCCAGCAGTCTCAGGGGTTACACTGAAGCTTTCTTT
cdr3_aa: CASSLRGYTEAFF

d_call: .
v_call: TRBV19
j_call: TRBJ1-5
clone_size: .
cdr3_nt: TGTGCCAGTAGTATAACGCAGGCCTACAATCAGCCCCAGCATTTT
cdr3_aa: CASSITQAYNQPQHF

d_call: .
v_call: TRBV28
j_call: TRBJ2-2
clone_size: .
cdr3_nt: TGTGCCAGCAGTTTAAAACGCCGGGGCACCGGGGAGCTGTTTTTT
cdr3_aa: CASSLKRRGTGELFF

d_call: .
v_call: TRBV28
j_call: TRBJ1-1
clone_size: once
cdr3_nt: TGTGCCAGCAGTTCGCTAGTAGAGTTGGGCACTGAAGCTTTCTTT
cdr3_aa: CASSSLVELGTEAFF

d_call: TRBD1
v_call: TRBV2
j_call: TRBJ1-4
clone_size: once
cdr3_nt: TGTGCCAGCAGGGGGGACAGGGTTGTCGCAAAACTGTTTTTT
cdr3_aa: CASRGDRVVAKLFF

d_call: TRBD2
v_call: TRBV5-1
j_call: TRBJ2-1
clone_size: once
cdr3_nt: TGCGCCAGCAGCTTAAGGGACAGGCCCTTTAGCGGGAGGGCCGACAATGAGCAGTTCTTC
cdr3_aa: CASSLRDRPFSGRADNEQFF

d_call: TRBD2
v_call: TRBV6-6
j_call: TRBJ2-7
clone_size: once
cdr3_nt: TGTGCCAGCAGTGATAGCGGGAGTGGTTCCGAGCAGTACTTC
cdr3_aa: CASSDSGSGSEQYF

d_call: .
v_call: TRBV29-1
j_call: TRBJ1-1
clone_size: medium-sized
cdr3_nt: TGCAGCGTTGGTGCGGGGGGTTGGAACACTGAAGCTTTCTTT
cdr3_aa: CSVGAGGWNTEAFF

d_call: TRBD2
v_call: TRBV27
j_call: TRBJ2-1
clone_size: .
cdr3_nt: TGTGCCAGCAGTTTAAGACTAGCGGGAGGAAGCCCCTACAATGAGCAGTTCTTC
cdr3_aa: CASSLRLAGGSPYNEQFF

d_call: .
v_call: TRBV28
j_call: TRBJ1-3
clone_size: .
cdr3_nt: TGTGCCAGCAGCCCAGGTGGCCTAGGAAACACCATATATTTT
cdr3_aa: CASSPGGLGNTIYF

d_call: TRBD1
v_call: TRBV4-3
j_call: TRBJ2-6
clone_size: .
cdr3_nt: TGCGCCAGCAGCCAAGATCTGACAGGGGACGTCCTGACTTTC
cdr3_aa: CASSQDLTGDVLTF

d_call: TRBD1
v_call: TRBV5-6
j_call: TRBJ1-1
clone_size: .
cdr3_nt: TGTGCCAGCAGCTTGGGGAGCAGGGGGCAGGGCACTGAAGCTTTCTTT
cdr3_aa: CASSLGSRGQGTEAFF

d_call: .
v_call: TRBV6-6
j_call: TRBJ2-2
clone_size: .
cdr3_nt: TGTGCCAGCACTCAAACAGACAGGATTGGCGGGGAGCTGTTTTTT
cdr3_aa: CASTQTDRIGGELFF

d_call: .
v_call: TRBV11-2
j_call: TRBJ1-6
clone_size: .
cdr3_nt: TGTGCCAGCAGCCGCTATAATTCACCCCTCCACTTT
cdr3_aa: CASSRYNSPLHF

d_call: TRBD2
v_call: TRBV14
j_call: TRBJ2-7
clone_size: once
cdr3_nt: TGTGCCAGCAGCGACCTACTAGCGAGCTACGAGCAGTACTTC
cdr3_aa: CASSDLLASYEQYF

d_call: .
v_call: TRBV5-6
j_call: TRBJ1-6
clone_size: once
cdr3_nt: TGTGCCAGCAGCTTGGATCCCGGAGGGAATTCACCCCTCCACTTT
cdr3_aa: CASSLDPGGNSPLHF